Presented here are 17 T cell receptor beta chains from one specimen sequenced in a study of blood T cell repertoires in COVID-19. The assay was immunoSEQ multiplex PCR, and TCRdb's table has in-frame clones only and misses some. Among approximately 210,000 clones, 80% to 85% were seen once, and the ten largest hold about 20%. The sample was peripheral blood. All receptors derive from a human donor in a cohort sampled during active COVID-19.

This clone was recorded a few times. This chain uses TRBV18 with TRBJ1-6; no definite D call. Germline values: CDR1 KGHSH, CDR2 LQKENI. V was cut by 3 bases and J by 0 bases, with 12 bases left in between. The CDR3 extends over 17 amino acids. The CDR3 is CASSPSGPPSYNSPLHF. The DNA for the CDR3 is TGTGCCAGCTCACCTTCTGGCCCACCCTCCTATAATTCACCCCTCCACTTT.

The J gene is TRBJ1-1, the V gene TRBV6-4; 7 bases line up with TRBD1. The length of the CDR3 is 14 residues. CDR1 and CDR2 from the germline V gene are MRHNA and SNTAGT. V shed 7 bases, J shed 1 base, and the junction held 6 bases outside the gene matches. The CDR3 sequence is CASKIDRANTEAFF. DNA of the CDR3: TGTGCCAGCAAGATTGACAGGGCGAACACTGAAGCTTTCTTT.

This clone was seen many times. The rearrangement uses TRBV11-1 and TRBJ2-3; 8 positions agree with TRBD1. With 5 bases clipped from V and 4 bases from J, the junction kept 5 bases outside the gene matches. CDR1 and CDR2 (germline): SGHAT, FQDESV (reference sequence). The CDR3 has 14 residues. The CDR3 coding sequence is TGTGCCAGCAGCCAGGACAGGGTAGCAGATACGCAGTATTTT. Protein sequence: CASSQDRVADTQYF. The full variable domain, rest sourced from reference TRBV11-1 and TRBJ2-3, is EAEVAQSPRYKITEKSQAVAFWCDPISGHATLYWYRQILGQGPELLVQFQDESVVDDSQLPKDRFSAERLKGVDSTLKIQPAELGDSAMYLCASSQDRVADTQYFGPGTRLTVL.

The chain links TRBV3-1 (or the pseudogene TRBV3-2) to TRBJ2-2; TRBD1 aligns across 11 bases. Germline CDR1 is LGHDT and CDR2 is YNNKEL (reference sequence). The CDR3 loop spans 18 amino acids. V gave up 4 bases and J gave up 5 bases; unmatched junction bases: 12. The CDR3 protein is CASSPIRGTGGRTGELFF. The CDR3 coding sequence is TGTGCCAGCAGCCCGATTCGGGGGACAGGGGGGAGGACCGGGGAGCTGTTTTTT.

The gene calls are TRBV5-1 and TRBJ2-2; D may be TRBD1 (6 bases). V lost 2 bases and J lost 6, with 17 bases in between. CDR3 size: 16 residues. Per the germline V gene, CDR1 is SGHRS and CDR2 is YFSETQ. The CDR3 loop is CASSFGVQGAAGELFF. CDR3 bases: TGCGCCAGCAGCTTCGGGGTACAGGGTGCGGCCGGGGAGCTGTTTTTT.

The CDR3 nucleotides read TGTGCCAGCAGCTTAGAGGGTGGACTTCGAGGAAAACTGTTTTTT. It codes for CASSLEGGLRGKLFF. This chain links TRBV7-8 with TRBJ1-4, with D unclear. This CDR3 comprises 15 residues. Trimming pared 1 base from V and 10 bases from J, leaving 16 bases between. Germline V CDR1 and CDR2: SGHVS, FQNEAQ.

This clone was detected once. The CDR3 DNA reads as TGCAGCGTTGGACAGGGAGGAAGCGAGCAGTACTTC. Residues: CSVGQGGSEQYF. V is TRBV29-1 and J is TRBJ2-7; perhaps TRBD1 as D (7 bases). The CDR3 covers 12 residues. Germline CDR1 reads SQVTM; CDR2 reads ANQGSEA. The V end was cut by 4 bases, the J end by 6 bases, with 13 bases between.

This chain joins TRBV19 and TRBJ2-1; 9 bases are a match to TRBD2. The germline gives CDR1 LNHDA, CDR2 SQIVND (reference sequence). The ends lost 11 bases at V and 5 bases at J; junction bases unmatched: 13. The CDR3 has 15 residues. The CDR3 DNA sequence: TGTGCCGCCAAAGCCAGCGGGGGGCCAAACAATGAGCAGTTCTTC. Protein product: CAAKASGGPNNEQFF.

The CDR3, as DNA: TGTGCCTGGAGTTCGGGGATCGCGACTGAAGCTTTCTTT. It is translated as CAWSSGIATEAFF. This sequence joins TRBV30 and TRBJ1-1; D uncertain. The V gene's germline CDR1 is GTSNPN and CDR2 SVGIG (reference sequence). The V and J ends lost 2 bases and 5 bases respectively, with 12 bases between them. The CDR3 spans 13 residues.

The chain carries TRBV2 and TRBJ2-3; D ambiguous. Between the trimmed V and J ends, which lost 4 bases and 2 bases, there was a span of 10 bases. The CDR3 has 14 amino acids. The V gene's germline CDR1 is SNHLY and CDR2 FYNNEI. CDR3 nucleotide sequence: TGTGCCAGCAGTGTAACCGGGTTCACAGATACGCAGTATTTT. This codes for CASSVTGFTDTQYF.

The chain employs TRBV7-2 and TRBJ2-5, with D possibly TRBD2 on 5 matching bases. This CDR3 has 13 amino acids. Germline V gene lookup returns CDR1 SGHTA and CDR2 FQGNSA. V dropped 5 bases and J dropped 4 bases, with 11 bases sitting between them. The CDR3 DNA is TGTGCCAGCAGCGGCCCGGACTCAGAGACCCAGTACTTC. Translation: CASSGPDSETQYF.

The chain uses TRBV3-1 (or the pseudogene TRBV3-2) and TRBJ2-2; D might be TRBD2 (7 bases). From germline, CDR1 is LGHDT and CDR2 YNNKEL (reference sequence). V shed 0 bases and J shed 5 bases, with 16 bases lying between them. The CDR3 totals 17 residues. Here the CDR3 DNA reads TGTGCCAGCAGCCAAGAGGGGTGGAGCGGGACAACCGGGGAGCTGTTTTTT. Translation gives CASSQEGWSGTTGELFF.

The CDR3 loop is CASIRDRYTGELFF. Written as DNA, the CDR3 is TGTGCCAGCATTAGGGACAGGTACACCGGGGAGCTGTTTTTT. The chain recombines TRBV2 with TRBJ2-2; 8 bases are shared with TRBD1. The V and J ends lost 7 bases and 3 bases, in that order; junction bases with no gene match: 4. The CDR3 covers 14 residues. Germline CDR1 and CDR2: SNHLY and FYNNEI.

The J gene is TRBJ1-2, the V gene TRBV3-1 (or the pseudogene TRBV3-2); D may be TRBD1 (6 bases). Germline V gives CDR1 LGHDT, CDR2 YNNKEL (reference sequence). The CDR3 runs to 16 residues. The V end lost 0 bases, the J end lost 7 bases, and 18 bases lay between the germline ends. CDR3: CASSQEPVQGLIGYTF. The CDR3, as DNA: TGTGCCAGCAGCCAAGAGCCTGTACAGGGTCTCATTGGCTACACCTTC.

CDR3 loop: CASSLGQGRQATQYF. The CDR3 bases are TGCGCCAGCAGCTTGGGACAGGGTAGGCAGGCGACCCAGTACTTC. The chain recombines TRBV5-1 with TRBJ2-5, with TRBD1 matching 7 bases. V trimming: 0 bases; J trimming: 7 bases; junction bases outside the gene matches: 9. CDR3 length: 15 residues. CDR1 is SGHRS, CDR2 YFSETQ, per germline.

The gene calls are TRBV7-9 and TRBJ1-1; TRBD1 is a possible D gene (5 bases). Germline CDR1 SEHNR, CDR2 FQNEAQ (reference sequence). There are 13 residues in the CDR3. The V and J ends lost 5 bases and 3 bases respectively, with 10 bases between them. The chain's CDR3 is CASSTWGDTEAFF. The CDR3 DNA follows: TGTGCCAGCAGCACTTGGGGGGACACTGAAGCTTTCTTT. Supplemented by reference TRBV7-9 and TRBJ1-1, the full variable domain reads DTGVSQNPRHKITKRGQNVTFRCDPISEHNRLYWYRQTLGQGPEFLTYFQNEAQLEKSRLLSDRFSAERPKGSFSTLEIQRTEQGDSAMYLCASSTWGDTEAFFGQGTRLTVV.

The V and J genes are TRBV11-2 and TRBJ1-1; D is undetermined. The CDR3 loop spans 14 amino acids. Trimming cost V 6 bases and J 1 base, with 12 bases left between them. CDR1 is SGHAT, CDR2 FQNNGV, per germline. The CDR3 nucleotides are TGTGCCAGCAGACTGACCGAGGGGAACACTGAAGCTTTCTTT. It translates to CASRLTEGNTEAFF.